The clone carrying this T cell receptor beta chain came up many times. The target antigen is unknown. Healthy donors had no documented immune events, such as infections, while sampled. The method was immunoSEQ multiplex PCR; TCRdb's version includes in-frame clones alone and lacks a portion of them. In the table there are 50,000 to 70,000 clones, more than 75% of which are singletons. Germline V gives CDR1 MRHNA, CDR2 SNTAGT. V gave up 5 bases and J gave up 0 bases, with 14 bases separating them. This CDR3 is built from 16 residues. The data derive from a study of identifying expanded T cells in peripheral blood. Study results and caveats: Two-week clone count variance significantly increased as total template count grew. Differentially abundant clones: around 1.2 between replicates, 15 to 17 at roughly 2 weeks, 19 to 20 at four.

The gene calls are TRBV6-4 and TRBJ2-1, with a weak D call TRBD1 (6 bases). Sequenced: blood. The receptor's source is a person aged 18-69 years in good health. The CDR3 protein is CASSLQGSGSYNEQFF. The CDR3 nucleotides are TGTGCCAGCAGTTTACAGGGTTCGGGCTCCTACAATGAGCAGTTCTTC.